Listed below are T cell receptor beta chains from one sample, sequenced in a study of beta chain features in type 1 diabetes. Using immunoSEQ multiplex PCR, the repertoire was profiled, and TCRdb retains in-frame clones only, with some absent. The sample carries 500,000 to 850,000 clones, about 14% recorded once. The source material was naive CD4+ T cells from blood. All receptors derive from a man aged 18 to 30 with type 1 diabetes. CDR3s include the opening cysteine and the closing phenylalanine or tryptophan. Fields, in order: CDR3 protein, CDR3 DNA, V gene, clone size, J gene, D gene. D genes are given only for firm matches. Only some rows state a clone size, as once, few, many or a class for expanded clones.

CDR3aa: CASREASSGATYEQYF
CDR3nt: TGTGCCAGCAGGGAGGCATCTAGCGGGGCTACCTACGAGCAGTACTTC
v_gene: TRBV6-6
abundance: few
j_gene: TRBJ2-7
d_gene: TRBD2

CDR3aa: CASSPPVVHEQFF
CDR3nt: TGTGCCAGCAGCCCGCCCGTGGTCCATGAGCAGTTCTTC
v_gene: TRBV11-2
abundance: once
j_gene: TRBJ2-1
d_gene: .

CDR3aa: CASSSLWGLAGDGQETQYF
CDR3nt: TGTGCCAGCAGCTCGCTATGGGGACTAGCGGGAGATGGGCAAGAGACCCAGTACTTC
v_gene: TRBV7-2
abundance: .
j_gene: TRBJ2-5
d_gene: TRBD2

CDR3aa: CASSAPGRGANYGYTF
CDR3nt: TGTGCCAGTAGTGCTCCCGGACGGGGAGCTAACTATGGCTACACCTTC
v_gene: TRBV19
abundance: .
j_gene: TRBJ1-2
d_gene: .

CDR3aa: CASSEYTEAFF
CDR3nt: TGTGCCAGCAGTGAATACACTGAAGCTTTCTTT
v_gene: TRBV25-1
abundance: few
j_gene: TRBJ1-1
d_gene: .

CDR3aa: CASSIRDGYTF
CDR3nt: TGTGCCAGCAGCATCCGCGATGGCTACACCTTC
v_gene: TRBV7-9
abundance: .
j_gene: TRBJ1-2
d_gene: .

CDR3aa: CASSFDPGGTYEQYF
CDR3nt: TGCGCCAGCAGCTTCGACCCAGGGGGAACCTACGAGCAGTACTTC
v_gene: TRBV5-1
abundance: .
j_gene: TRBJ2-7
d_gene: TRBD1

CDR3aa: CASSQDRLFNEQFF
CDR3nt: TGCGCCAGCAGCCAAGATAGGCTCTTCAATGAGCAGTTCTTC
v_gene: TRBV4-1
abundance: few
j_gene: TRBJ2-1
d_gene: .

CDR3aa: CASSLFRWDSLAGANVLTF
CDR3nt: TGTGCCAGCAGTTTATTTCGTTGGGACAGCCTTGCTGGGGCCAACGTCCTGACTTTC
v_gene: TRBV28
abundance: .
j_gene: TRBJ2-6
d_gene: TRBD1

CDR3aa: CASSIRQGPNTGELFF
CDR3nt: TGTGCCAGCAGTATTAGACAGGGCCCGAACACCGGGGAGCTGTTTTTT
v_gene: TRBV11-2
abundance: .
j_gene: TRBJ2-2
d_gene: TRBD1

CDR3aa: CASSSLAGVVSGEQYF
CDR3nt: TGTGCCAGCAGCTCACTAGCGGGAGTTGTTTCGGGGGAGCAGTACTTC
v_gene: TRBV7-2
abundance: few
j_gene: TRBJ2-7
d_gene: TRBD2

CDR3aa: CASGSTGRTDTQYF
CDR3nt: TGCGCCAGCGGTAGTACAGGAAGGACAGATACGCAGTATTTT
v_gene: TRBV10-2
abundance: .
j_gene: TRBJ2-3
d_gene: .

CDR3aa: CASSISGGLTDTQYF
CDR3nt: TGTGCCAGCAGCATTAGCGGGGGACTCACAGATACGCAGTATTTT
v_gene: TRBV9
abundance: .
j_gene: TRBJ2-3
d_gene: TRBD2

CDR3aa: CASSLIPSTDTQYF
CDR3nt: TGTGCCAGCAGCTTAATACCTAGCACAGATACGCAGTATTTT
v_gene: TRBV7-2
abundance: few
j_gene: TRBJ2-3
d_gene: .

CDR3aa: CASTGTGTGGYEQYF
CDR3nt: TGTGCCAGCACCGGAACCGGGACAGGGGGTTACGAGCAGTACTTC
v_gene: TRBV27
abundance: .
j_gene: TRBJ2-7
d_gene: TRBD1

CDR3aa: CASPPGRTLYNEQFF
CDR3nt: TGTGCCAGCCCTCCGGGACGGACACTCTACAATGAGCAGTTCTTC
v_gene: TRBV28
abundance: .
j_gene: TRBJ2-1
d_gene: .

CDR3aa: CASSPSRDDTEAFF
CDR3nt: TGTGCCAGCTCACCATCTCGGGACGACACTGAAGCTTTCTTT
v_gene: TRBV18
abundance: .
j_gene: TRBJ1-1
d_gene: .

CDR3aa: CASPRGARGYEQYF
CDR3nt: TGTGCCAGCCCTCGGGGGGCGCGTGGTTACGAGCAGTACTTC
v_gene: TRBV27
abundance: few
j_gene: TRBJ2-7
d_gene: .

CDR3aa: CASSLDSSLSPLHF
CDR3nt: TGCGCCAGCAGCTTGGATAGCAGCCTTTCACCCCTCCACTTT
v_gene: TRBV5-1
abundance: .
j_gene: TRBJ1-6
d_gene: .

CDR3aa: CAIRGQGEAFF
CDR3nt: TGTGCCATCAGAGGCCAGGGGGAAGCTTTCTTT
v_gene: TRBV10-3
abundance: few
j_gene: TRBJ1-1
d_gene: .

CDR3aa: CASSLDGSSTGELFF
CDR3nt: TGTGCCAGCAGCTTGGATGGCTCCTCCACCGGGGAGCTGTTTTTT
v_gene: TRBV5-4
abundance: few
j_gene: TRBJ2-2
d_gene: .

CDR3aa: CASSILAETEAFF
CDR3nt: TGTGCCAGTAGTATTTTGGCGGAAACTGAAGCTTTCTTT
v_gene: TRBV19
abundance: few
j_gene: TRBJ1-1
d_gene: .

CDR3aa: CASRSRVDSNQPQHF
CDR3nt: TGTGCCAGCAGGAGCAGGGTCGATAGCAATCAGCCCCAGCATTTT
v_gene: TRBV6-5
abundance: few
j_gene: TRBJ1-5
d_gene: .

CDR3aa: CASSIAGGASLRETQYF
CDR3nt: TGTGCCAGCAGTATAGCAGGGGGCGCAAGTCTTAGGGAGACCCAGTACTTC
v_gene: TRBV2
abundance: .
j_gene: TRBJ2-5
d_gene: TRBD1

CDR3aa: CAWSVGTNTEAFF
CDR3nt: TGTGCCTGGAGTGTAGGGACGAACACTGAAGCTTTCTTT
v_gene: TRBV30
abundance: .
j_gene: TRBJ1-1
d_gene: .

CDR3aa: CAQAPGGSYGYTF
CDR3nt: TGTGCCCAAGCACCAGGGGGAAGCTATGGCTACACCTTC
v_gene: TRBV30
abundance: few
j_gene: TRBJ1-2
d_gene: TRBD1

CDR3aa: CASSLALGSAEQYF
CDR3nt: TGCGCCAGCAGCTTGGCTCTAGGGTCGGCGGAGCAGTACTTC
v_gene: TRBV5-1
abundance: few
j_gene: TRBJ2-7
d_gene: .

CDR3aa: CASSLEANQETQYF
CDR3nt: TGCGCCAGCAGCTTGGAGGCTAACCAAGAGACCCAGTACTTC
v_gene: TRBV5-1
abundance: few
j_gene: TRBJ2-5
d_gene: .

CDR3aa: CASSARSGSSSADTQYF
CDR3nt: TGTGCCAGCAGCGCCCGTAGCGGGAGTTCCTCGGCAGATACGCAGTATTTT
v_gene: TRBV7-2
abundance: .
j_gene: TRBJ2-3
d_gene: TRBD2

CDR3aa: CASIRDTEAFF
CDR3nt: TGTGCCAGTATTAGGGACACTGAAGCTTTCTTT
v_gene: TRBV19
abundance: few
j_gene: TRBJ1-1
d_gene: .

CDR3aa: CASSLEGRNTGELFF
CDR3nt: TGCGCCAGCAGCTTGGAGGGACGGAACACCGGGGAGCTGTTTTTT
v_gene: TRBV5-1
abundance: .
j_gene: TRBJ2-2
d_gene: .

CDR3aa: CASSIDSLPGTQYF
CDR3nt: TGCGCCAGCAGCATAGACTCCCTTCCGGGTACGCAGTATTTT
v_gene: TRBV5-1
abundance: few
j_gene: TRBJ2-3
d_gene: .

CDR3aa: CASSFTGTGEFKTQYF
CDR3nt: TGTGCCAGCAGCTTTACCGGGACAGGGGAGTTTAAGACCCAGTACTTC
v_gene: TRBV7-9
abundance: .
j_gene: TRBJ2-5
d_gene: TRBD1

CDR3aa: CASSFGPGRGNEQFF
CDR3nt: TGTGCCAGCAGCTTTGGGCCGGGCAGGGGCAATGAGCAGTTCTTC
v_gene: TRBV7-9
abundance: .
j_gene: TRBJ2-1
d_gene: .

CDR3aa: CASSPYRSPQETQYF
CDR3nt: TGTGCCAGCAGCCCATACAGGTCCCCCCAAGAGACCCAGTACTTC
v_gene: TRBV7-2
abundance: .
j_gene: TRBJ2-5
d_gene: .

CDR3aa: CASSIPGQGGQEQFF
CDR3nt: TGTGCCAGTAGTATTCCGGGACAGGGAGGTCAGGAGCAGTTCTTC
v_gene: TRBV19
abundance: .
j_gene: TRBJ2-1
d_gene: TRBD1

CDR3aa: CASSQDIGTGGHTIYF
CDR3nt: TGTGCCAGCAGCCAAGATATCGGGACAGGGGGACACACCATATATTTT
v_gene: TRBV4-2
abundance: .
j_gene: TRBJ1-3
d_gene: TRBD1

CDR3aa: CASSLARRTYNEQFF
CDR3nt: TGTGCCAGCAGCTTAGCTCGCAGGACCTACAATGAGCAGTTCTTC
v_gene: TRBV13
abundance: few
j_gene: TRBJ2-1
d_gene: .